A single T cell receptor (beta chain) is shown here with its context. Antigen: not known. The sample comes from a study of radiation and T cells in renal cell carcinoma. The time point: blood 4 weeks post-SBRT, at nephrectomy. Treatment of the sample: 15 Gy SBRT to primary tumor, nephrectomy 4 weeks later. Nephrectomy followed 15 Gy stereotactic body radiation by 4 weeks. The tumor was a clear cell renal cell carcinoma. Overall study results and limits: From baseline, blood top tumor clonotypes peaked at 2 weeks post-radiation.

Trimming took 4 bases from V and 0 from J; bases not matched to a gene: 5. The CDR3 loop spans 15 amino acids. CDR1 SGHNT and CDR2 YYREEE come from the germline V gene (reference sequence). Profiled with immunoSEQ multiplex PCR; TCRdb holds only in-frame clones, not every one. The sample includes 40,000 to 45,000 clones, 65% to 85% seen only once; the top ten take 25% to 35%. The rearrangement uses TRBV5-4 and TRBJ1-1, with 8 bases identical to TRBD1. This receptor was identified in a woman aged 65 to 85 with renal cell carcinoma. Source: blood, taken from a patient whose treatment included radiotherapy and nephrectomy. CDR3 DNA: TGTGCCAGCAGCAGAAGGACAGGGCTGAACACTGAAGCTTTCTTT. It encodes CASSRRTGLNTEAFF.